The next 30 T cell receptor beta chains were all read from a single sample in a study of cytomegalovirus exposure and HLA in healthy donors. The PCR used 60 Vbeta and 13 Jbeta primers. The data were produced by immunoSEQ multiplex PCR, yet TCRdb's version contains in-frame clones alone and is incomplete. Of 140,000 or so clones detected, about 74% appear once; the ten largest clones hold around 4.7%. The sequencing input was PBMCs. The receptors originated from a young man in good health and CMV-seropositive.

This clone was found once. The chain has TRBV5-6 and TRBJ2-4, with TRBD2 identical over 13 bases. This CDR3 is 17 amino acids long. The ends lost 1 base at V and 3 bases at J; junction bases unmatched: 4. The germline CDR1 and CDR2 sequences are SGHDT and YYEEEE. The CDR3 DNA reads TGTGCCAGCAGCTTGACACTAGCGGGGGGGCACAAAAACATTCAGTACTTC. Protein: CASSLTLAGGHKNIQYF.

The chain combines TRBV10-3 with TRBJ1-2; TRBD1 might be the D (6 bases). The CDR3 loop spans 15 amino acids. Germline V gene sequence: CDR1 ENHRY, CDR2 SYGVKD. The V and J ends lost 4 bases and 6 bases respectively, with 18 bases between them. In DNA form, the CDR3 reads TGTGCCATCAGTGTGGCAGGGGAAGAAAGTAATGGCTACACCTTC. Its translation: CAISVAGEESNGYTF.

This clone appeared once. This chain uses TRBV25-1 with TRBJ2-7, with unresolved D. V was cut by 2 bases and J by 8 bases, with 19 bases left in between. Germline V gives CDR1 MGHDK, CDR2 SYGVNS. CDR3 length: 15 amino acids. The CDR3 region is CASSEGAARFRKQYF. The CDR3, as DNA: TGTGCCAGCAGTGAAGGAGCAGCGCGGTTTCGTAAGCAGTACTTC.

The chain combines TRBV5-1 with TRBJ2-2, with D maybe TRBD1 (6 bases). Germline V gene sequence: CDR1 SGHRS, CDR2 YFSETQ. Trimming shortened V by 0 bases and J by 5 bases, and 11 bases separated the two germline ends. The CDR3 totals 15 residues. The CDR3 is CASSLGDGQTGELFF. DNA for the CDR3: TGCGCCAGCAGCTTGGGGGATGGACAGACCGGGGAGCTGTTTTTT.

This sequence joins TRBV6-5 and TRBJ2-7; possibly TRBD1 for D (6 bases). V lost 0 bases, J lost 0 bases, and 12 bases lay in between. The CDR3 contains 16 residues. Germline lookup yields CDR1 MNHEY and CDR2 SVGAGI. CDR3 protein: CASSYSSQGSSYEQYF. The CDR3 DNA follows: TGTGCCAGCAGTTACTCGAGCCAGGGGAGCTCCTACGAGCAGTACTTC.

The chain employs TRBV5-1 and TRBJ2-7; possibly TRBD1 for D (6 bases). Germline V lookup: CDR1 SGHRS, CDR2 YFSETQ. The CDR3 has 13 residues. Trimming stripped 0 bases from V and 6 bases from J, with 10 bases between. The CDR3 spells CASSLEGVGEQYF. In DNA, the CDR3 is TGCGCCAGCAGCTTGGAGGGGGTCGGCGAGCAGTACTTC.

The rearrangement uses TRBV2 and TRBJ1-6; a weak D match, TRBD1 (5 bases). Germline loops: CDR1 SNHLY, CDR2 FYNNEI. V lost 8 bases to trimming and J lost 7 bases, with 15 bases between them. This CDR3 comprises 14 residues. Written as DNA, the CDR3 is TGTGCCAGCTCGGGCGGGGCTAGGAATTCACCCCTCCACTTT. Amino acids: CASSGGARNSPLHF.

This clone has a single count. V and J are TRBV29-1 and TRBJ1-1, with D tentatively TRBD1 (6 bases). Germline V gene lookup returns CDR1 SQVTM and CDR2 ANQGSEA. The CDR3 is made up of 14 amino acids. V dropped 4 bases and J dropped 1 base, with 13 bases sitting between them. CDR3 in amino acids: CSVVPQGWNTEAFF. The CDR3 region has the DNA TGCAGCGTTGTCCCACAGGGATGGAACACTGAAGCTTTCTTT.

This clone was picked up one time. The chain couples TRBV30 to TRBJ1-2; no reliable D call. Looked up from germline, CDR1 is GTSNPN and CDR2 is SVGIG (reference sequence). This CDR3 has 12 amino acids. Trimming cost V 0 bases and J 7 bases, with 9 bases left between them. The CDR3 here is CAWSVLGAGYTF. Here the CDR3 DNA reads TGTGCCTGGAGTGTACTCGGAGCTGGCTACACCTTC.

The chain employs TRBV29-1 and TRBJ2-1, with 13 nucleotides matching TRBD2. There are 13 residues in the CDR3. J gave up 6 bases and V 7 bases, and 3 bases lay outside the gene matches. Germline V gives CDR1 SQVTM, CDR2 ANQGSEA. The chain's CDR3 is CSGGLAGVNEQFF. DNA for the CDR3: TGCAGCGGTGGACTAGCGGGAGTCAATGAGCAGTTCTTC.

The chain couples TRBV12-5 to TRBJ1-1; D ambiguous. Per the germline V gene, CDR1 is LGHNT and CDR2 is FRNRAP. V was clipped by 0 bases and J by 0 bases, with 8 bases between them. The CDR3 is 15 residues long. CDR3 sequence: CASGLVGGMNTEAFF. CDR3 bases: TGTGCTAGTGGTTTGGTCGGCGGTATGAACACTGAAGCTTTCTTT.

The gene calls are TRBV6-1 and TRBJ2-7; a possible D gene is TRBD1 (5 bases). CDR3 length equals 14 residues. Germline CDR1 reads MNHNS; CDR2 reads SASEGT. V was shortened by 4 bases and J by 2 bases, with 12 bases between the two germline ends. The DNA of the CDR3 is TGTGCCAGCAGTGTTGACAGTGGAACCTACGAGCAGTACTTC. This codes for CASSVDSGTYEQYF.

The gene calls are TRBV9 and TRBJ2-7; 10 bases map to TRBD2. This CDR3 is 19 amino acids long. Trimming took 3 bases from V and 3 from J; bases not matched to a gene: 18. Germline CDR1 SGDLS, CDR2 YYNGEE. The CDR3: CASSAKFWTSGFFGYEQYF. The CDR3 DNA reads TGTGCCAGCAGCGCCAAGTTTTGGACTAGCGGATTCTTCGGCTACGAGCAGTACTTC. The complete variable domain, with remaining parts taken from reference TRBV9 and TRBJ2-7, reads DSGVTQTPKHLITATGQRVTLRCSPRSGDLSVYWYQQSLDQGLQFLIQYYNGEERAKGNILERFSAQQFPDLHSELNLSSLELGDSALYFCASSAKFWTSGFFGYEQYFGPGTRLTVT.

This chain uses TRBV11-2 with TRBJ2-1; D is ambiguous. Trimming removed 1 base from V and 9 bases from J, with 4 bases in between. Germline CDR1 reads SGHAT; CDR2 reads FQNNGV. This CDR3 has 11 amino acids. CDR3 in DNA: TGTGCCAGCAGCTTAGGGGCTGAGCAGTTCTTC. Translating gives CASSLGAEQFF.

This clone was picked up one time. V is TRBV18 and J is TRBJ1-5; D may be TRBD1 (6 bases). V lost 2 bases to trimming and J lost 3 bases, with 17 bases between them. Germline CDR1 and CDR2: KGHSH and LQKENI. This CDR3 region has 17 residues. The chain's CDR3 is CASSPSPGQSSNQPQHF. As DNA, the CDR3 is TGTGCCAGCTCACCATCCCCAGGACAGTCTTCCAATCAGCCCCAGCATTTT.

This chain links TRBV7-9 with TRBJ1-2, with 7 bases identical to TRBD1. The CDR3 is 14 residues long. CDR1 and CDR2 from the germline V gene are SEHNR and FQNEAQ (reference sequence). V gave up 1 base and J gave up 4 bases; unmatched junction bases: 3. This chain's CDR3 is CASSLVGTVYGYTF. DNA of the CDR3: TGTGCCAGCAGCTTAGTAGGGACAGTCTATGGCTACACCTTC.

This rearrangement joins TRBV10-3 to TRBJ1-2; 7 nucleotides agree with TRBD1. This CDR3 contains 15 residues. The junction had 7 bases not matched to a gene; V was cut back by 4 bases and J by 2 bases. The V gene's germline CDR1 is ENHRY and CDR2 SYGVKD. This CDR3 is CAISGGQGQNYGYTF. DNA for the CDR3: TGTGCCATCAGTGGCGGTCAGGGACAGAACTATGGCTACACCTTC.

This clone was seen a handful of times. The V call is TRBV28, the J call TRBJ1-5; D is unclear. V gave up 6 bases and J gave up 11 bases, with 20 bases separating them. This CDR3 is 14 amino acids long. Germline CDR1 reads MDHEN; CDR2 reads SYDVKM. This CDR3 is CASRLLDRSAAQHF. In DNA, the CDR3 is TGTGCCAGCAGGTTACTAGATAGATCAGCGGCCCAGCATTTT.

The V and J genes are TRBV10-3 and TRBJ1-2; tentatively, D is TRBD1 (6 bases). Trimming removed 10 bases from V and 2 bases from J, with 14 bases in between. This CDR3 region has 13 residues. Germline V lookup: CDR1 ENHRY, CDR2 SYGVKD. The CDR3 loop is CATPAGENYGYTF. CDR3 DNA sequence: TGTGCCACCCCCGCAGGGGAGAACTATGGCTACACCTTC.

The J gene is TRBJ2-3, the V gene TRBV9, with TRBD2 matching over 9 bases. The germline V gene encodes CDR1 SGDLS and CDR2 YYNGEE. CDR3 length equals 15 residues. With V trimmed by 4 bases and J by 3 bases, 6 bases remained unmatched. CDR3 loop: CASSRRLAATDTQYF. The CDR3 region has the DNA TGTGCCAGCAGCAGGAGACTAGCGGCTACAGATACGCAGTATTTT.

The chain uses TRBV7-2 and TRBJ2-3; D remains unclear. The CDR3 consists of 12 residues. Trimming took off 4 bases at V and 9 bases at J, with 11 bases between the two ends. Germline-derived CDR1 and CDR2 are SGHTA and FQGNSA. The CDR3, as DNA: TGTGCCAGCAGCTCCGTCCTTGGCACGCAGTATTTT. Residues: CASSSVLGTQYF.

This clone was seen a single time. DNA for the CDR3: TGTGCCAGCAGTGTTAGACAGCTGCATGGCTACACCTTC. This codes for CASSVRQLHGYTF. The chain combines TRBV6-5 with TRBJ1-2; tentatively, D is TRBD1 (5 bases). The length of the CDR3 is 13 residues. The germline V and J ends were trimmed by 5 bases and 6 bases, with 13 bases remaining between them. In germline, CDR1 is MNHEY, CDR2 SVGAGI.

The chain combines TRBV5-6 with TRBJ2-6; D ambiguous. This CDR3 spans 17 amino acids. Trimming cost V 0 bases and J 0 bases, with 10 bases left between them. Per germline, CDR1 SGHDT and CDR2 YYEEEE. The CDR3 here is CASSLEARSSGANVLTF. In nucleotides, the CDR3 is TGTGCCAGCAGCTTGGAAGCCCGTAGCTCTGGGGCCAACGTCCTGACTTTC.

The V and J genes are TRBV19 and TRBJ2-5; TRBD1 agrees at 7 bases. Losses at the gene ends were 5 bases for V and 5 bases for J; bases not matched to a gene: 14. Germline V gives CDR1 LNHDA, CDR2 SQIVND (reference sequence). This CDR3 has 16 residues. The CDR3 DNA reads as TGTGCCAGTAGTGGATCCCGGACAGGCCAGGGGGAGACCCAGTACTTC. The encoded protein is CASSGSRTGQGETQYF.

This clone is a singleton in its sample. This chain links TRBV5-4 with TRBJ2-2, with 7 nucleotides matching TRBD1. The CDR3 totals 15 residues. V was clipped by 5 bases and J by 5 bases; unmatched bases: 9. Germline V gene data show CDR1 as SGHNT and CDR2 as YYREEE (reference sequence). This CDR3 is CASSKTGCGTGELFF. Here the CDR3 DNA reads TGTGCCAGCAGTAAGACAGGGTGTGGTACCGGGGAGCTGTTTTTT. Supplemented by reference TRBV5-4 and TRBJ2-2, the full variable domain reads ETGVTQSPTHLIKTRGQQVTLRCSSQSGHNTVSWYQQALGQGPQFIFQYYREEENGRGNFPPRFSGLQFPNYSSELNVNALELDDSALYLCASSKTGCGTGELFFGEGSRLTVL.

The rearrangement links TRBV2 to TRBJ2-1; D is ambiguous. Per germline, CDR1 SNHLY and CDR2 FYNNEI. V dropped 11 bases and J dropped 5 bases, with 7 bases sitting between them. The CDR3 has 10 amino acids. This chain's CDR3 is CASGNNEQFF. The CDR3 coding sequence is TGTGCCTCGGGTAACAATGAGCAGTTCTTC.

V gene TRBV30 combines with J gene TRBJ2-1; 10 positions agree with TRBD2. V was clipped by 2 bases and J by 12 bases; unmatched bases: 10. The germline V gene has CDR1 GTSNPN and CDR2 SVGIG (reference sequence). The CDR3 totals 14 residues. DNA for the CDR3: TGTGCCTGGAGTCTCCACTTGAGCGGGGGGGGGCAGTTCTTC. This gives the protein CAWSLHLSGGGQFF. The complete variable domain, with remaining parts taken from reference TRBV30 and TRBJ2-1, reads SQTIHQWPATLVQPVGSPLSLECTVEGTSNPNLYWYRQAAGRGLQLLFYSVGIGQISSEVPQNLSASRPQDRQFILSSKKLLLSDSGFYLCAWSLHLSGGGQFFGPGTRLTVL.

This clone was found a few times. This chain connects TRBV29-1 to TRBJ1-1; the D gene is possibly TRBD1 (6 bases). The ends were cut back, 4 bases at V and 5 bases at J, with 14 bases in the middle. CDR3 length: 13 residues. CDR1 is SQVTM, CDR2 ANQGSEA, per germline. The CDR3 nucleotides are TGCAGCGTTGTCTCAGGGGTGGGTACTGAAGCTTTCTTT. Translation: CSVVSGVGTEAFF.

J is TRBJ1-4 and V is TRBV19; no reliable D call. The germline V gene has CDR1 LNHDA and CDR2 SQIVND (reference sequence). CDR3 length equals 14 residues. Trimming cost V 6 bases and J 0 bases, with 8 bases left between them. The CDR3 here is CASSVVATNEKLFF. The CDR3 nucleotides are TGTGCCAGTAGCGTAGTTGCAACTAATGAAAAACTGTTTTTT.

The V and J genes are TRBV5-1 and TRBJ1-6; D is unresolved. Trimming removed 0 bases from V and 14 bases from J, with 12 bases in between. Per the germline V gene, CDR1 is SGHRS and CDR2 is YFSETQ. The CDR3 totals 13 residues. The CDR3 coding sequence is TGCGCCAGCAGCTTGGGGGCGCGGGCAACCCTCCACTTT. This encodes CASSLGARATLHF.